What follows describes a single T cell receptor (beta chain). What it binds is not known. This specimen belongs to a study of a mutant IDH1 vaccine in newly diagnosed glioma. Indicated time point: week 5, during vaccination. The vaccine gave 300 ug of a 20-mer mutant IDH1 peptide subcutaneously per dose. Only in-frame clones appear in the TCRdb table, and some are missing; sequencing was by immunoSEQ multiplex PCR. The table has about 38,000 clones, around three quarters seen once; the top ten hold more than 5.5%. The CDR3 has 15 residues. Germline V CDR1 and CDR2: MNHNS, SASEGT. With 4 bases clipped from V and 1 base from J, the junction kept 5 bases outside the gene matches.

The specimen comprised PBMCs, sampled from a glioma patient whose treatment included an IDH1 peptide vaccine. The receptor was derived from a man between 35 and 55 years old with glioma. The chain recombines TRBV6-1 with TRBJ1-1; 8 nucleotides agree with TRBD1. CDR3 sequence (DNA): TGTGCCAGCAGTGCGACCGGGACAGGGAACACTGAAGCTTTCTTT. Its protein is CASSATGTGNTEAFF.